This T cell receptor beta chain was recorded in a study of graft-versus-host responses after intestinal transplantation. Across the study: Grafts were multivisceral, liver-intestinal, or isolated intestinal. All recipients got anti-thymocyte globulin induction, then tacrolimus and steroids for three to four years.

Points from the study as a whole: The recipient marrow held GvH clones, and some of them showed up first in ileum or blood. The presence of high graft-versus-host to host-versus-graft clonal ratios in allografts characterized patients with graft-donor T cell macrochimerism.

Trimming removed 0 bases from V and 2 bases from J, with 5 bases in between. This CDR3 comprises 13 residues. Germline assignment: CDR1 SGHAT and CDR2 FQNNGV. Generated by immunoSEQ multiplex PCR, the TCRdb table keeps only in-frame clones and is missing some. The table records 150,000 or so clones, around 90% of them present only once. Remarks on this clone: Its antigen is unknown.

The chain couples TRBV11-2 to TRBJ2-7; D is unclear. The receptor was isolated from a human donor who received an intestinal transplant. The sequenced sample was unstimulated CD4+ T cells sorted from spleen or lymph node cells, obtained before intestinal transplant. CDR3 nucleotides: TGTGCCAGCAGCTTAGACAGGCCCTACGAGCAGTACTTC. Translation gives CASSLDRPYEQYF.